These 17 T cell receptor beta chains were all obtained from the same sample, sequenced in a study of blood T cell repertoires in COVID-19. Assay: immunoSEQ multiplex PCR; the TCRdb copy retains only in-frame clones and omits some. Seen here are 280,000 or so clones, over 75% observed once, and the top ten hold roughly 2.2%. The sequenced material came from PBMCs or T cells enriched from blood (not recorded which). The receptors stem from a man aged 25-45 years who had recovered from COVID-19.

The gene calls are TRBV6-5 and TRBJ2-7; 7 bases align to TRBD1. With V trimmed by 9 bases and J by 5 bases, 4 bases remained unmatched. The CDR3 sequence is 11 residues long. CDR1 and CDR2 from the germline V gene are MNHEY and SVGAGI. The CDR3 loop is CASMTGHEQYF. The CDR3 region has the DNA TGTGCCAGTATGACAGGGCACGAGCAGTACTTC.

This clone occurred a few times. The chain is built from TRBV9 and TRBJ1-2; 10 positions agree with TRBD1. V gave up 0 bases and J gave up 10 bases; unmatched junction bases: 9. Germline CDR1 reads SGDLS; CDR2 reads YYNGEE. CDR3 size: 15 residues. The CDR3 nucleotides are TGTGCCAGCAGCGTAGAAGGACAGGGGGGGAATTTCTACACCTTC. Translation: CASSVEGQGGNFYTF.

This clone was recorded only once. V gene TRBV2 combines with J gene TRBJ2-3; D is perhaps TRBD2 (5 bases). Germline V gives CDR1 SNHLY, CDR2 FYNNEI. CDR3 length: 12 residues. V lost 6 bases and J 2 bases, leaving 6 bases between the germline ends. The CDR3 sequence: CASRRDTDTQYF. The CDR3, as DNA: TGTGCCAGCAGGAGGGACACAGATACGCAGTATTTT.

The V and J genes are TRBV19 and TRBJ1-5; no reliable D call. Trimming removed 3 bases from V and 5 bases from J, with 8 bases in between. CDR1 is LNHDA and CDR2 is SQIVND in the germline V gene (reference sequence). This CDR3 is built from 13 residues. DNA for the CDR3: TGTGCCAGTAGTATGGCCCGGGATCAGCCCCAGCATTTT. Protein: CASSMARDQPQHF.

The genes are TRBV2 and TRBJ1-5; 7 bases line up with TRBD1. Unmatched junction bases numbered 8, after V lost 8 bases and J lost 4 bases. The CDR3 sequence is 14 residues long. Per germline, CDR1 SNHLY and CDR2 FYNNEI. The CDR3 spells CASGGQEGNQPQHF. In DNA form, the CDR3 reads TGTGCCAGCGGAGGACAGGAAGGAAATCAGCCCCAGCATTTT.

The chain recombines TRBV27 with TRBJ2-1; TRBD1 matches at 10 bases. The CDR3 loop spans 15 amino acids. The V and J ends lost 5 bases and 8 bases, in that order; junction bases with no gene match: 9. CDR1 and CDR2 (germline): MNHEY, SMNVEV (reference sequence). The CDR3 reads CASSVPGQGLYEQFF. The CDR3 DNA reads TGTGCCAGCAGTGTACCGGGACAGGGGTTGTATGAGCAGTTCTTC.

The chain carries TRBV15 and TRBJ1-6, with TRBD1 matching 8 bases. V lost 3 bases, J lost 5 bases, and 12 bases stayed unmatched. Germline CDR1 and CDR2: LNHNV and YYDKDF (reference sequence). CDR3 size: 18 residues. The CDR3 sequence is CATSREWSGGPHNSPLHF. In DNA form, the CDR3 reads TGTGCCACCAGCAGGGAATGGTCAGGGGGCCCTCATAATTCACCCCTCCACTTT.

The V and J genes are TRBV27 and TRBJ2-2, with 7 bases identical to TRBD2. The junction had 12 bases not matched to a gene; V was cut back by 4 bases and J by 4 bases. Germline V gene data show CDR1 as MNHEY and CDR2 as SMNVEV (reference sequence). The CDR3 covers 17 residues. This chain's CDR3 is CASSSPLAVSTTGELFF. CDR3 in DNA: TGTGCCAGCAGTTCCCCGCTAGCGGTGTCGACCACCGGGGAGCTGTTTTTT.

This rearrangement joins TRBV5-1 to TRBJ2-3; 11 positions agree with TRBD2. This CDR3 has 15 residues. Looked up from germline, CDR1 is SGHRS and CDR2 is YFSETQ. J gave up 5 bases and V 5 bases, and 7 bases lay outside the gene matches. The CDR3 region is CASRTSGDYLDTQYF. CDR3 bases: TGCGCCAGCAGGACTAGCGGGGACTACCTAGATACGCAGTATTTT.

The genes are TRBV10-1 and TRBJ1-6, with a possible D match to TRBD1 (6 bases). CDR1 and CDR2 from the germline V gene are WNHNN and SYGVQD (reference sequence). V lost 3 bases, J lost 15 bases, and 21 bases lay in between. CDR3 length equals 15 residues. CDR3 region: CASSDWDIQISGLHF. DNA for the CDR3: TGCGCCAGCAGTGACTGGGACATCCAAATTTCGGGCCTCCACTTT.

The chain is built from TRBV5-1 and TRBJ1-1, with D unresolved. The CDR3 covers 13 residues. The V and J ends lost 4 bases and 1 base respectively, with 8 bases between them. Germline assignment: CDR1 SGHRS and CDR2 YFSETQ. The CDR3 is CASSDTQNTEAFF. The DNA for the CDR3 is TGCGCCAGCAGCGATACACAGAACACTGAAGCTTTCTTT.

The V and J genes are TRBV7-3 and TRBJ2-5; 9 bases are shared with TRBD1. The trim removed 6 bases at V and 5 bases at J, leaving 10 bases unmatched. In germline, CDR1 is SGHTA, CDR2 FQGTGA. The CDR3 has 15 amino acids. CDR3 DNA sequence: TGTGCCAGCAGTTCCGGACAGGGGTGGAGGGAGACCCAGTACTTC. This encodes CASSSGQGWRETQYF.

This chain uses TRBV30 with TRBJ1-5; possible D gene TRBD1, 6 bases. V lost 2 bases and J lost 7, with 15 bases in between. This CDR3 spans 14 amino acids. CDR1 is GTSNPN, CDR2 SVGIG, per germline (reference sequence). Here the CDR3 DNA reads TGTGCCTGGAGTAAAGACAGGAGTCACCAGCCCCAGCATTTT. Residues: CAWSKDRSHQPQHF.

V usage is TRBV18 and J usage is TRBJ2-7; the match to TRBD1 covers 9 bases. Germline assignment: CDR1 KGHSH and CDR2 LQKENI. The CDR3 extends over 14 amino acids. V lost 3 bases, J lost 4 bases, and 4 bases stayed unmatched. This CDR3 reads CASSPRTGDYEQYF. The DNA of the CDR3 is TGTGCCAGCTCACCGCGGACAGGGGATTACGAGCAGTACTTC.

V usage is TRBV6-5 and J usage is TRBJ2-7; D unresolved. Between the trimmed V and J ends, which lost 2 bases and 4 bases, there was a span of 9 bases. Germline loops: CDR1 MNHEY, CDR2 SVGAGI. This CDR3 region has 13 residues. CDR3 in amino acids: CASSYPGSYEQYF. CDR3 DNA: TGTGCCAGCAGTTACCCTGGCAGTTACGAGCAGTACTTC.

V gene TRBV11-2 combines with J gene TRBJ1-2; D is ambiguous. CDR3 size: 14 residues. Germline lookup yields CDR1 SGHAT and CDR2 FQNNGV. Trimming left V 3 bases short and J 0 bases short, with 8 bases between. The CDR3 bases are TGTGCCAGCAGCTTGAGTGGTTCTAACTATGGCTACACCTTC. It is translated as CASSLSGSNYGYTF.

This CDR3 is CASSGTGGNTEAFF. Here the CDR3 DNA reads TGTGCCAGTAGTGGGACAGGCGGTAACACTGAAGCTTTCTTT. The V call is TRBV19, the J call TRBJ1-1, with 8 bases matching TRBD1. Looked up from germline, CDR1 is LNHDA and CDR2 is SQIVND (reference sequence). V trimming: 5 bases; J trimming: 2 bases; junction bases outside the gene matches: 4. This CDR3 spans 14 amino acids. The whole variable domain, remainder taken from reference TRBV19 and TRBJ1-1, is DGGITQSPKYLFRKEGQNVTLSCEQNLNHDAMYWYRQDPGQGLRLIYYSQIVNDFQKGDIAEGYSVSREKKESFPLTVTSAQKNPTAFYLCASSGTGGNTEAFFGQGTRLTVV.